The 32 T cell receptor beta chains in this list originate from one sample, sequenced in a study of post-analysis software for immune sequencing data. No cognate antigen is known for these TCRs. Study-wide results and caveats: Compared with controls, patients had more of five or six TRBV segments, including TRBV5-6, TRBV5-1 and TRBV20-1.

Presence of unique molecular identifiers characterized the TCR beta cDNA libraries. TCRdb processed the PCR reads anew with MiXCR; each CDR3 protein has one entry. The profile shows approximately 460,000 distinct CDR3 sequences, nearly 45% of them singletons. The sequenced sample was blood. The receptors stem from a girl under 18 with multiple sclerosis.

The chain uses TRBV7-9 and TRBJ2-1; 11 bases line up with TRBD2. The CDR3 spans 15 residues. The germline V gene has CDR1 SEHNR and CDR2 FQNEAQ (reference sequence). J was trimmed by 6 bases and V by 5 bases; bases with no gene match: 6. This CDR3 reads CASSLSSGRTNEQFF. CDR3 nucleotides: TGTGCCAGCAGCCTTTCTAGCGGGAGGACCAATGAGCAGTTCTTC. The variable domain in full, completed from reference TRBV7-9 and TRBJ2-1, reads DTGVSQNPRHKITKRGQNVTFRCDPISEHNRLYWYRQTLGQGPEFLTYFQNEAQLEKSRLLSDRFSAERPKGSFSTLEIQRTEQGDSAMYLCASSLSSGRTNEQFFGPGTRLTVL.

V is TRBV20-1 and J is TRBJ2-7, with TRBD2 matching 9 bases. The junction had 3 bases not matched to a gene; V was cut back by 0 bases and J by 6 bases. The germline CDR1 and CDR2 sequences are DFQATT and SNEGSKA (reference sequence). This CDR3 comprises 13 residues. DNA of the CDR3: TGCAGTGCTAGAGAAGGACTAGCGAGCGAGCAGTACTTC. Translating it yields CSAREGLASEQYF.

A remark on this clonotype: At one boundary the junction diverges from the germline segment, which might be a read error. This chain connects TRBV3-1 to TRBJ2-5; D is unresolved. Germline assignment: CDR1 LGHDT and CDR2 YNNKEL (reference sequence). The CDR3 covers 14 residues. The CDR3 loop reads CASSQDPVQEAQYF. The CDR3 nucleotides read TGTGCCAGCAGCCAAGATCCGGTACAAGAGGCCCAGTACTTC.

This clonotype was detected many times. CDR3 DNA: TGCAGCGTTGGGACTAGCGGGAGGGGATACAATGAGCAGTTCTTC. This translates into CSVGTSGRGYNEQFF. This rearrangement joins TRBV29-1 to TRBJ2-1; 15 bases agree with TRBD2. V trimming: 4 bases; J trimming: 4 bases; junction bases outside the gene matches: 2. Germline V lookup: CDR1 SQVTM, CDR2 ANQGSEA. The length of the CDR3 is 15 residues.

The rearrangement links TRBV5-1 to TRBJ1-5; 11 bases agree with TRBD1. CDR1 and CDR2 from the germline V gene are SGHRS and YFSETQ. This CDR3 is 14 amino acids long. The trim removed 0 bases at V and 14 bases at J, leaving 7 bases unmatched. Here the CDR3 reads CASSLAGTGGSKHF. DNA for the CDR3: TGCGCCAGCAGCTTGGCCGGGACAGGGGGGTCGAAGCATTTT.

This rearrangement joins TRBV7-2 to TRBJ2-7; possible D gene TRBD2, 6 bases. Germline values: CDR1 SGHTA, CDR2 FQGNSA. This CDR3 is built from 16 residues. The V end lost 2 bases, the J end lost 2 bases, and 16 bases lay between the germline ends. The CDR3 DNA is TGTGCCAGCAGCTTAAGGTCGGGACTGGTTACCTACGAGCAGTACTTC. It specifies CASSLRSGLVTYEQYF.

The V gene is TRBV6-5, the J gene TRBJ1-4, with D maybe TRBD1 (5 bases). The CDR3 is 14 amino acids. Trimming cost V 4 bases and J 3 bases, with 9 bases left between them. CDR1 is MNHEY, CDR2 SVGAGI, per germline. CDR3 amino acids: CASSFRGPNEKLFF. CDR3 DNA: TGTGCCAGCAGTTTCCGGGGACCTAATGAAAAACTGTTTTTT.

This clonotype has a handful of counts. The rearrangement uses TRBV12-3 or TRBV12-4 and TRBJ1-1; 10 bases match TRBD1. J gave up 5 bases and V 7 bases, and 7 bases lay outside the gene matches. CDR3 length equals 14 residues. CDR3 region: CASNPGQGSTEAFF. CDR3 coding DNA: TGTGCCAGCAACCCGGGACAGGGGAGTACTGAAGCTTTCTTT.

This clonotype came up a few times. The chain links TRBV4-1 to TRBJ2-7, with D possibly being TRBD1 or TRBD2 (5 bases each). The CDR3 extends over 14 amino acids. Germline loops: CDR1 MGHRA, CDR2 YSYEKL. Trimming took off 4 bases at V and 7 bases at J, with 17 bases between the two ends. This CDR3 is CASSPPEGTGEQYF. The CDR3 nucleotides read TGCGCCAGCAGCCCCCCTGAGGGGACGGGTGAGCAGTACTTC.

This clonotype has a single count. The rearrangement joins TRBV12-3 or TRBV12-4 to TRBJ1-1; tentative D call: TRBD1 (5 bases). Trimming stripped 6 bases from V and 0 bases from J, with 14 bases between. The CDR3 consists of 15 residues. CDR3 sequence: CASRLRGALNTEAFF. Here the CDR3 DNA reads TGTGCCAGCAGACTCCGAGGGGCTCTGAACACTGAAGCTTTCTTT.

Only a few counts were recorded for this clonotype. The rearrangement uses TRBV5-1 and TRBJ2-1, with 7 nucleotides matching TRBD1. This CDR3 is built from 16 residues. Germline loops: CDR1 SGHRS, CDR2 YFSETQ. Trimming took 3 bases from V and 0 from J; bases not matched to a gene: 6. The CDR3 sequence: CASSYQQGSSYNEQFF. In DNA, the CDR3 is TGCGCCAGCAGCTACCAACAGGGGAGCTCCTACAATGAGCAGTTCTTC.

The V call is TRBV3-1, the J call TRBJ2-5; D possibly uses TRBD1 or TRBD2 (6 bases each). CDR1 LGHDT and CDR2 YNNKEL come from the germline V gene (reference sequence). V was cut by 5 bases and J by 4 bases, with 14 bases left in between. This CDR3 has 14 amino acids. CDR3: CASSFWGARETQYF. DNA of the CDR3: TGTGCCAGCAGCTTTTGGGGGGCTCGAGAGACCCAGTACTTC.

The chain carries TRBV5-6 and TRBJ2-7; no definite D call. CDR1 and CDR2 (germline): SGHDT, YYEEEE. The CDR3 runs to 15 residues. Trimming removed 1 base from V and 2 bases from J, with 13 bases in between. The CDR3 loop reads CASSLLMVAAYEQYF. The DNA for the CDR3 is TGTGCCAGCAGCTTGTTAATGGTCGCCGCCTACGAGCAGTACTTC.

This clonotype has a handful of counts. V and J are TRBV20-1 and TRBJ2-7; the match to TRBD2 covers 12 bases. The CDR3 contains 13 residues. Trimming cost V 5 bases and J 6 bases; bases outside gene matches: 5. CDR1 and CDR2 from the germline V gene are DFQATT and SNEGSKA (reference sequence). CDR3 nucleotides: TGCAGTGCTCCGACTAGCGGGAGAGGCGAGCAGTACTTC. Protein sequence: CSAPTSGRGEQYF.

This chain uses TRBV7-2 with TRBJ1-1; D uncertain. There are 14 residues in the CDR3. With 8 bases removed from V and 1 base from J, the gap between germline ends came to 14 bases. Germline values: CDR1 SGHTA, CDR2 FQGNSA. CDR3 sequence: CASDALGSNTEAFF. DNA for the CDR3: TGTGCCAGCGACGCCCTCGGATCGAACACTGAAGCTTTCTTT.

Note on this clonotype: A much bigger clone sits one base away, suggesting this may be a read error. The CDR3 end shows no conserved phenylalanine or tryptophan, and so a read error is likely. The chain carries TRBV2 and TRBJ2-7, with TRBD1 matching 10 bases. The CDR3 consists of 13 residues. In germline, CDR1 is SNHLY, CDR2 FYNNEI. V shed 6 bases, J shed 4 bases, and the junction held 3 bases outside the gene matches. The CDR3: CASRRDRGYEQYL. The CDR3 nucleotides are TGTGCCAGCAGGCGGGACAGGGGTTACGAGCAGTACTTG.

This chain links TRBV4-2 with TRBJ2-3; possibly TRBD2 for D (7 bases). V was trimmed by 1 base and J by 8 bases, leaving 16 bases between them. CDR3 length: 15 residues. CDR1 and CDR2 from the germline V gene are LGHNA and YNFKEQ. In DNA form, the CDR3 reads TGTGCCAGCAGCCAAGTCAGCGGGAAGGGGGGTACGCAGTATTTT. It is translated as CASSQVSGKGGTQYF.

This chain uses TRBV20-1 with TRBJ2-7; weak D call: TRBD2 (5 bases). Per germline, CDR1 DFQATT and CDR2 SNEGSKA (reference sequence). The CDR3 spans 13 residues. Between the trimmed V and J ends, which lost 3 bases and 3 bases, there was a span of 12 bases. CDR3 nucleotides: TGCAGTGCTAGTTCGGGATTGATCTACGAGCAGTACTTC. It encodes CSASSGLIYEQYF.

The CDR3 DNA sequence: TGTGCCAGCAGCCCACCCGGACTAGCCGTCCTTCGCAATGAGCAGTTCTTC. This gives the protein CASSPPGLAVLRNEQFF. The rearrangement links TRBV12-3 or TRBV12-4 to TRBJ2-1; 8 bases agree with TRBD2. The CDR3 is 17 amino acids. Trimming took 6 bases from V and 6 from J; bases not matched to a gene: 16.

The chain employs TRBV6-6 and TRBJ2-5; TRBD1 matches 9 bases. TRBJ2-7 matches the DNA end more closely, so the J call is doubtful. The CDR3 has 15 residues. In germline, CDR1 is MNHNY, CDR2 SVGAGI (reference sequence). The CDR3: CASSQSSGQGHEQYF. The CDR3 DNA reads as TGTGCCAGCAGCCAAAGTTCGGGACAGGGACACGAGCAGTACTTC.

This clonotype was observed a handful of times. The V and J genes are TRBV12-3 or TRBV12-4 and TRBJ2-1; TRBD2 is a possible D gene (5 bases). V was shortened by 7 bases and J by 6 bases, with 19 bases between the two germline ends. This CDR3 is built from 15 residues. The CDR3 loop reads CASMVRREFFNEQFF. CDR3 sequence (DNA): TGTGCCAGCATGGTCCGTCGGGAATTTTTCAATGAGCAGTTCTTC.

V and J are TRBV20-1 and TRBJ2-7; TRBD1 matches at 7 bases. The J call is doubtful: the DNA matches TRBJ2-5 better. The germline V gene has CDR1 DFQATT and CDR2 SNEGSKA (reference sequence). The CDR3 sequence is 14 residues long. This CDR3 reads CSAGDSEGCETQYF. The CDR3 nucleotides read TGCAGTGCCGGGGACAGTGAGGGTTGCGAGACCCAGTACTTC.

This clonotype has just a few counts. The rearrangement uses TRBV28 and TRBJ2-5; tentatively, D is TRBD2 (5 bases). Trimming pared 2 bases from V and 5 bases from J, leaving 15 bases between. Per germline, CDR1 MDHEN and CDR2 SYDVKM. CDR3 length equals 15 residues. CDR3 protein: CASSLSGSLKETQYF. The CDR3 region has the DNA TGTGCCAGCAGTTTAAGCGGCAGCTTAAAGGAGACCCAGTACTTC. The full variable domain, rest sourced from reference TRBV28 and TRBJ2-5, is DVKVTQSSRYLVKRTGEKVFLECVQDMDHENMFWYRQDPGLGLRLIYFSYDVKMKEKGDIPEGYSVSREKKERFSLILESASTNQTSMYLCASSLSGSLKETQYFGPGTRLLVL.

The chain is built from TRBV5-1 and TRBJ2-7; 7 nucleotides align to TRBD2. The CDR3 is 16 amino acids. The germline CDR1 and CDR2 sequences are SGHRS and YFSETQ. The J segment lost 3 bases and the V segment lost 4 bases, leaving 13 bases of the junction unmatched. This CDR3 reads CASSPYRGGSDYEQYF. The DNA of the CDR3 is TGCGCCAGCAGCCCCTATCGGGGCGGGAGTGACTACGAGCAGTACTTC.

Details on this clonotype: A read error may produce the germline difference seen at one junction end. V gene TRBV28 combines with J gene TRBJ2-7; the match to TRBD1 covers 7 bases. The V gene's germline CDR1 is MDHEN and CDR2 SYDVKM. The CDR3 has 15 amino acids. The CDR3 reads CASTGAPAGGYEQYF. The CDR3, as DNA: TGCGCCAGCACCGGCGCGCCGGCAGGGGGCTACGAGCAGTACTTC.

This chain joins TRBV28 and TRBJ2-7; 9 bases line up with TRBD1. Germline trimming cut 5 bases from V and 3 bases from J; bases unmatched to any gene: 8. The CDR3 covers 15 residues. Germline CDR1 and CDR2: MDHEN and SYDVKM. For the CDR3, the DNA is TGTGCCAGCAGTCCCCGACAGGGGGGTGGCTACGAGCAGTACTTC. It yields the protein CASSPRQGGGYEQYF.

This chain links TRBV25-1 with TRBJ2-7; 12 nucleotides match TRBD2. CDR3 length: 15 residues. Germline V gene sequence: CDR1 MGHDK, CDR2 SYGVNS. Trimming cost V 3 bases and J 1 base; bases outside gene matches: 1. Here the CDR3 DNA reads TGTGCCAGCAGTGACACTAGCGGGGGGTCCTACGAGCAGTACTTC. Translated: CASSDTSGGSYEQYF.

The chain carries TRBV5-1 and TRBJ1-2; 7 bases line up with TRBD1. The length of the CDR3 is 17 residues. CDR1 and CDR2 from the germline V gene are SGHRS and YFSETQ. V was clipped by 0 bases and J by 3 bases; unmatched bases: 11. The CDR3 protein is CASSLATGTAEDYGYTF. The CDR3 DNA reads as TGCGCCAGCAGCTTGGCCACAGGGACAGCGGAAGACTATGGCTACACCTTC.

The CDR3 protein is CSARVGETQYF. CDR3 coding DNA: TGCAGTGCTAGGGTGGGAGAGACCCAGTACTTC. The V and J genes are TRBV20-1 and TRBJ2-5; no definite D call. The CDR3 is 11 amino acids. CDR1 is DFQATT, CDR2 SNEGSKA, per germline (reference sequence). Trimming took off 3 bases at V and 4 bases at J, with 6 bases between the two ends.

The chain recombines TRBV11-2 with TRBJ2-7; 9 positions agree with TRBD2. The end of the DNA fits TRBJ2-5 better, so the J call may be wrong. The CDR3 runs 15 residues. In germline, CDR1 is SGHAT, CDR2 FQNNGV. CDR3 loop: CASSVPGLAEETQYF. The CDR3 DNA is TGTGCCAGCAGCGTACCGGGACTAGCAGAGGAGACCCAGTACTTC.

This clonotype was seen a handful of times. The chain carries TRBV24-1 and TRBJ1-1; TRBD1 aligns across 8 bases. J was trimmed by 7 bases and V by 4 bases; bases with no gene match: 4. Germline assignment: CDR1 KGHDR and CDR2 SFDVKD. The CDR3 has 13 amino acids. This CDR3 is CATSEKDRGEAFF. CDR3 nucleotides: TGTGCCACCAGTGAAAAAGACAGGGGTGAAGCTTTCTTT.

This clonotype was seen a few times. The V call is TRBV28, the J call TRBJ1-2; D is unclear. Trimming cost V 6 bases and J 2 bases, with 16 bases left between them. Looked up from germline, CDR1 is MDHEN and CDR2 is SYDVKM. This CDR3 is 15 amino acids long. In nucleotides, the CDR3 is TGTGCCAGCAGACCTAGGACGGTGGGAAACTATGGCTACACCTTC. Translation gives CASRPRTVGNYGYTF.